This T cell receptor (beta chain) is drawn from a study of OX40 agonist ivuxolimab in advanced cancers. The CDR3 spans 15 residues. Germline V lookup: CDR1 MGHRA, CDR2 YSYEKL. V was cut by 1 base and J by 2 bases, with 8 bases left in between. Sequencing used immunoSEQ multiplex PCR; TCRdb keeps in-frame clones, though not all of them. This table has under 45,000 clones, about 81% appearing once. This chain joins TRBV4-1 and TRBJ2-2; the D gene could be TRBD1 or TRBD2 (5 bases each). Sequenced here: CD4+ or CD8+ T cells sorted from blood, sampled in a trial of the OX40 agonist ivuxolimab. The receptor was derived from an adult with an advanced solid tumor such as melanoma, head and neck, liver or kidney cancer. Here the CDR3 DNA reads TGCGCCAGCAGCCAAGGGGACGGTAACACCGGGGAGCTGTTTTTT. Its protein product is CASSQGDGNTGELFF.